The rows below give T cell receptor beta chains drawn from one sample of a study of regulatory T cells in long-lasting Graves disease. One entry per CDR3 protein results from TCRdb running MiXCR on the multiplex PCR reads. The sample records fewer than 450,000 distinct CDR3 sequences, less than 25% being singletons. The material was peripheral blood mononuclear cells (PBMCs), obtained when the disease was refractory, from a patient treated with antithyroid drugs. The receptors come from a female donor with Graves disease. The CDR3 runs from the conserved cysteine through the conserved F or W. The D gene is left open where the match is weak. Clone size appears in some rows only: once, few, many, or a class for an expanded clone.

v_gene	j_gene	d_gene	abundance	CDR3nt	CDR3aa
TRBV28	TRBJ2-7	.	.	TGTGCCAGCAGCACAGGGTTCCCCTACGAGCAGTACTTC	CASSTGFPYEQYF
TRBV12-3/TRBV12-4	TRBJ2-1	TRBD1	many	TGTGCCAGCCGGGACAGGGGCAATGAGCAGTTCTTC	CASRDRGNEQFF
TRBV19	TRBJ2-7	TRBD2	.	TGTGCCAGTAGTATAGATGCGGGGGGCTCCTACGAGCAGTACTTC	CASSIDAGGSYEQYF
TRBV20-1	TRBJ2-7	TRBD1	.	TGCAGTTCTCCCTCGGTACAGGGGTACGAGCAGTACTTC	CSSPSVQGYEQYF
TRBV28	TRBJ2-6	.	.	TGTGCCAGCAGTTCAATAGTTCTATTGAGCTCTGGGGCCAACGTCCTGACTTTC	CASSSIVLLSSGANVLTF
TRBV28	TRBJ2-2	.	.	TGTGCCAGCAGGCCTTATTGGAAGAACACCGGGGAGCTGTTTTTT	CASRPYWKNTGELFF
TRBV5-1	TRBJ2-7	TRBD2	few	TGCGCCAGCAGTTGGACGGCTAGCGGGAGTCCAAGGGAGCAGTACTTC	CASSWTASGSPREQYF
TRBV11-2	TRBJ2-4	.	few	TGTGCCAGCAGCCCCGGATCCGGCCTACCCTCGAAAAACATTCAGTACTTC	CASSPGSGLPSKNIQYF
TRBV4-3	TRBJ1-2	.	few	TGCGCCAGCAGCCAAGACAGGGATCATGCCTATGGCTACACCTTC	CASSQDRDHAYGYTF
TRBV15	TRBJ1-5	.	.	TGTGCCACCAGCAGAGATCTGGTGCCCCAGCATTTT	CATSRDLVPQHF
TRBV7-7	TRBJ2-5	.	many	TGTGCCAGCAGCAAAGGGAGATCCCAAGAGACCCAGTACTTC	CASSKGRSQETQYF
TRBV28	TRBJ1-1	.	.	TGTGCCAGCAGTTTTGGGGCAGGGGCGCACACTGAAGCTTTCTTT	CASSFGAGAHTEAFF
TRBV5-4	TRBJ1-6	.	few	TGTGCCAGCAGCTTGGGCACGGGGACCTATAATTCACCCCTCCACTTT	CASSLGTGTYNSPLHF
TRBV20-1	TRBJ2-7	TRBD1	.	TGCAGTGCTAGAGGTGGACAGGGGGCCCCTTTGTACGAGCAGTACTTC	CSARGGQGAPLYEQYF
TRBV10-3	TRBJ2-3	TRBD2	few	TGTGCCATCAGTGATCCGGGGACTAGCGGGGGGGGGTCCACAGATACGCAGTATTTT	CAISDPGTSGGGSTDTQYF
TRBV7-9	TRBJ1-2	.	few	TGTGCCAGCAGCCCTCATCGGGGAGGACTGGGCTACACCTTC	CASSPHRGGLGYTF
TRBV9	TRBJ2-5	.	many	TGTGCCAGCAGCCCATCTGTGGGAGGAGAGACCCAGTACTTC	CASSPSVGGETQYF
TRBV6-1	TRBJ2-2	TRBD2	.	TGTGCCAGCAATAGCGGGAGGATCGCGAACACCGGGGAGCCGTTTTTT	CASNSGRIANTGEPFF
TRBV2	TRBJ1-4	.	many	TGTGCCAGCGTCTCTGGGAATTTTGAAAAACTGTTTTTT	CASVSGNFEKLFF
TRBV15	TRBJ1-1	.	.	TGTGCCACCAGCAGAGATTCGGGGGCGGCTTTCTTT	CATSRDSGAAFF
TRBV14	TRBJ1-1	TRBD1	few	TGTGCCAGCAGCCAAGATAGATCCGGGACAGCTAAAAGTTCTGAAGCTTTCTTT	CASSQDRSGTAKSSEAFF
TRBV3-1	TRBJ2-7	TRBD2	.	TGTGCCAGCCACCGCGGGGGATCCTCCTACGAGCAGTACTTC	CASHRGGSSYEQYF
TRBV15	TRBJ2-2	.	.	TGTGCCACCAGCAGGGGTTTAGGAGGATCCGGGGAGCTGTTTTTT	CATSRGLGGSGELFF
TRBV28	TRBJ2-7	.	.	TGTGCCAGCAGCGTAGCCTCGACAGCCTCTTCCTACGAGCAGTACTTC	CASSVASTASSYEQYF
TRBV10-3	TRBJ2-2	TRBD2	few	TGTGCCATCAGCAAACTAGCGGGAGCCGGGGAGCTGTTTTTT	CAISKLAGAGELFF
TRBV12-3/TRBV12-4	TRBJ1-6	.	many	TGTGCCAGCAGTCCTGGGTATAATTCACCCCTCCACTTT	CASSPGYNSPLHF
TRBV11-3	TRBJ2-1	TRBD2	few	TGTGCCAGCAGCTTAGGGGGACTAGCGGGAGGCTACAATGAGCAGTTCTTC	CASSLGGLAGGYNEQFF
TRBV29-1	TRBJ1-2	.	.	TGCAGCGGCAGGAGGCGAGGGGACTATGGCTACACCTTC	CSGRRRGDYGYTF
TRBV11-2	TRBJ2-2	TRBD1	few	TGTGCCAGCAGTCCGGACAGGACAAACACCGGGGAGCTGTTTTTT	CASSPDRTNTGELFF
TRBV30	TRBJ1-1	.	many	TGTGCCTGGACAGGGCCCACTGAAGCTTTCTTT	CAWTGPTEAFF
TRBV4-1	TRBJ1-3	.	.	TGCGCCAGCAGCCAATCAACAGCTACTGGAAACACCATATATTTT	CASSQSTATGNTIYF
TRBV7-2	TRBJ1-2	TRBD1	many	TGTGCCAGCAGCCCCGACAGGGGCTGGGGCTACACCTTC	CASSPDRGWGYTF
TRBV12-3/TRBV12-4	TRBJ2-4	.	many	TGTGCCAGCAGTCAAAAGGACACCAGAAACATTCAGTACTTC	CASSQKDTRNIQYF
TRBV5-1	TRBJ1-5	.	few	TGCGCCAGCAGCTCAAAATTAGACTGTTCTTGTCAGCCCCAGCATTTT	CASSSKLDCSCQPQHF
TRBV30	TRBJ2-2	TRBD2	many	TGTGCCTGGAGTGGTGGGACTAGCGCTTCGTGGGACACCGGGGAGCTGTTTTTT	CAWSGGTSASWDTGELFF
TRBV30	TRBJ2-4	TRBD2	many	TGTGCCTGGTCGACCTCCCGGGGGGACATTCAGTACTTC	CAWSTSRGDIQYF
TRBV27	TRBJ1-1	.	once	TGTGCCAGCAGTTTTGGAGACAGCGGTCCAGCTTTCTTT	CASSFGDSGPAFF
TRBV6-1	TRBJ1-2	TRBD1	.	TGTGCCAGCAGGGACTTAGGGACAGGGGGCGGCTATGGCTACACCTTC	CASRDLGTGGGYGYTF
TRBV6-9	TRBJ2-7	.	many	TGTGCCAGCAGTTACCTCAGGGGCAGCGCATCAAAGCAGTACTTC	CASSYLRGSASKQYF
TRBV18	TRBJ1-2	TRBD1	.	TGTGCCAGCTCACCACCCGGACAGGGCCCCACTAACTATGGCTACACCTTC	CASSPPGQGPTNYGYTF
TRBV5-1	TRBJ2-7	.	.	TGCGCCAGCAGCTCCGGGACTCCAGGACTTTCCTACGAGCAGTACTTC	CASSSGTPGLSYEQYF
TRBV29-1	TRBJ1-5	.	.	TGCAGCGCCGTGGGAGGGGATAGCAATCAGCCCCAGCATTTT	CSAVGGDSNQPQHF
TRBV5-1	TRBJ2-1	.	.	TGCGCCAGCAGTTGGAGCGGGTCTGAGTACAATGAGCAGTTCTTC	CASSWSGSEYNEQFF
TRBV28	TRBJ2-7	TRBD1	few	TGTGCCAGCAGTCATGACAGGGCCCGGCTCGAGCAGTACTTC	CASSHDRARLEQYF
TRBV6-2/TRBV6-3	TRBJ2-2	TRBD2	.	TGTGCCAGCAGTTACTGGAGGACTAGCGGGGAGCTGTTTTTT	CASSYWRTSGELFF
TRBV5-1	TRBJ2-5	.	.	TGCGCCAGCAGCCCGGAGGGGGACCAAGAGACCCAGTACTTC	CASSPEGDQETQYF
TRBV27	TRBJ2-6	.	few	TGTGCCAGCAGTTACGTAGCCCACTCTGGGGCCAACGTCCTGACTTTC	CASSYVAHSGANVLTF
TRBV7-8	TRBJ2-7	.	.	TGTGCCAGTAGGGTCTTCAAATATTCCTACGAGCAGTACTTC	CASRVFKYSYEQYF
TRBV28	TRBJ2-5	TRBD2	.	TGTGCCAGTCGACTCATTAGCGGGAGTTTGGAGACCCAGTACTTC	CASRLISGSLETQYF
TRBV7-2	TRBJ2-5	.	.	TGTGCCAGCAGCTTAAGTTGGCAGGGGTACCAAGAGACCCAGTACTTC	CASSLSWQGYQETQYF
TRBV25-1	TRBJ2-4	.	few	TGTGCCAGCAGTGGGGGACTAGCCAAAAACATTCAGTACTTC	CASSGGLAKNIQYF
TRBV5-1	TRBJ1-2	TRBD1	.	TGCGCCAGCAGCTTCGACGACAGGGGGCATCGGGGCTACACCTTC	CASSFDDRGHRGYTF
TRBV20-1	TRBJ2-7	.	many	TGCAGTGCTAGAGGTGGGAGGTCCACCTACGAGCAGTACTTC	CSARGGRSTYEQYF